This section outlines one T cell receptor (beta chain) sequence together with its context. Its antigen is not identified. One end of the junction fails to match germline, which may point to a read error. The record originates from a study of Graves' ophthalmopathy and Graves' hyperthyroidism. Study results and limitations: Among thyroid clonotypes expanded above 0.001 frequency, most also appeared in blood. A 13-signature model separated ophthalmopathy from stable hyperthyroidism, about 91% sensitivity, around 81% specificity.

The hyperthyroidism patients, aged 18 to 65, had been newly diagnosed, with under 2 months' duration. Clinical symptoms, serum thyroxine, TRAb, thyroid ultrasound and orbital computed tomography formed the basis of diagnosis. For repertoire sequencing, the TCR beta CDR3 regions were amplified from RNA transcripts. Amplification began with first-round RT-PCR using HTBI primers, then second-round multiplex PCR was performed. MiXCR, run by TCRdb on the multiplex PCR reads, gives a single entry per CDR3 protein. The profile covers a few hundred thousand distinct CDR3 sequences, with roughly 17% appearing a single time and 2.4% taken by the ten largest. This TCR derives from an adult woman with stable Graves' hyperthyroidism. Sample: peripheral blood.

The CDR3 DNA is TGTGCCAGCAGTCAATTCACAGGGTTGAGGACTGAAGCTGTCTTT. Amino acids: CASSQFTGLRTEAVF. The V gene is TRBV28, the J gene TRBJ1-1; TRBD1 might be the D (6 bases). The germline CDR1 and CDR2 sequences are MDHEN and SYDVKM. CDR3 length equals 15 residues.